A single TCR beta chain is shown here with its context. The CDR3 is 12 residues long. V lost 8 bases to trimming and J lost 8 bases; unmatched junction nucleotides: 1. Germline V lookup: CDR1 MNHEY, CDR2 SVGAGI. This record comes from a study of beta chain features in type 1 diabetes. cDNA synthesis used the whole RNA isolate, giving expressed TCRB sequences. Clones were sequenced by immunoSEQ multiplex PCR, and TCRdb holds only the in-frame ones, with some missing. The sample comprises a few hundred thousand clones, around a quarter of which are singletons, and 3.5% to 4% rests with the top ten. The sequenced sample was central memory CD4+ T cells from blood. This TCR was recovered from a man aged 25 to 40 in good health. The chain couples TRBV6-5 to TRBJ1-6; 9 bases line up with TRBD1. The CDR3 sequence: CASRTGDSPLHF. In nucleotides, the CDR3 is TGTGCCAGCCGGACAGGGGATTCACCCCTCCACTTT.